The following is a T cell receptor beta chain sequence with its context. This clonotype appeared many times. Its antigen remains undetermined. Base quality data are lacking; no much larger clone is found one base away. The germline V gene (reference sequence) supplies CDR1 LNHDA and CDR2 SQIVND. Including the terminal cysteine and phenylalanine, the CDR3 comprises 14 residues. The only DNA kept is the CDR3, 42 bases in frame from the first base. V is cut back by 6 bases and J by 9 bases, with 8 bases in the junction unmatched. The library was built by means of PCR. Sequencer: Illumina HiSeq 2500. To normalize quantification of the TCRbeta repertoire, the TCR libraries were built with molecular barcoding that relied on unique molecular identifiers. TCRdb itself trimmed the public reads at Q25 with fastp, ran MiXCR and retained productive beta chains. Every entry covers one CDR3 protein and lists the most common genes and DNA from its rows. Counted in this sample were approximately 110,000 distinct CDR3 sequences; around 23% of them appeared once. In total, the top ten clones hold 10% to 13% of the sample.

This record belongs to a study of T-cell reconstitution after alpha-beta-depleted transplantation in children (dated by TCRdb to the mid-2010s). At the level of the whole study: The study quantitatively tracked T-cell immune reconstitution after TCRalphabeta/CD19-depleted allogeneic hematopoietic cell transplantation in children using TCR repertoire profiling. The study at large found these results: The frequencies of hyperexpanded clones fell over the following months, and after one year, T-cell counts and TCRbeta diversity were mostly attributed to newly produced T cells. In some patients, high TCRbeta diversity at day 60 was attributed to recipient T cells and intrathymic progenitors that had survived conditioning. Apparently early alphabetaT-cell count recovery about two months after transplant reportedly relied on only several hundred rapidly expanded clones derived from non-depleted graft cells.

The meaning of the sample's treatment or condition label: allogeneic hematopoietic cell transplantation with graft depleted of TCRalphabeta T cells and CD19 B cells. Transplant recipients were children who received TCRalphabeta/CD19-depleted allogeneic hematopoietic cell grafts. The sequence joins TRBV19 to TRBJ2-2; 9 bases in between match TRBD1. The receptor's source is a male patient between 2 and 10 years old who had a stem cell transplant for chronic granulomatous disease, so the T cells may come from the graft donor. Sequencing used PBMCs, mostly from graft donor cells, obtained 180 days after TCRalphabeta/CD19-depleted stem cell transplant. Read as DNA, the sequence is TGTGCCAGTAGAAGACAGGGGGAGGCCCGGGAGCTGTTTTTT. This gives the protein CASRRQGEARELFF.